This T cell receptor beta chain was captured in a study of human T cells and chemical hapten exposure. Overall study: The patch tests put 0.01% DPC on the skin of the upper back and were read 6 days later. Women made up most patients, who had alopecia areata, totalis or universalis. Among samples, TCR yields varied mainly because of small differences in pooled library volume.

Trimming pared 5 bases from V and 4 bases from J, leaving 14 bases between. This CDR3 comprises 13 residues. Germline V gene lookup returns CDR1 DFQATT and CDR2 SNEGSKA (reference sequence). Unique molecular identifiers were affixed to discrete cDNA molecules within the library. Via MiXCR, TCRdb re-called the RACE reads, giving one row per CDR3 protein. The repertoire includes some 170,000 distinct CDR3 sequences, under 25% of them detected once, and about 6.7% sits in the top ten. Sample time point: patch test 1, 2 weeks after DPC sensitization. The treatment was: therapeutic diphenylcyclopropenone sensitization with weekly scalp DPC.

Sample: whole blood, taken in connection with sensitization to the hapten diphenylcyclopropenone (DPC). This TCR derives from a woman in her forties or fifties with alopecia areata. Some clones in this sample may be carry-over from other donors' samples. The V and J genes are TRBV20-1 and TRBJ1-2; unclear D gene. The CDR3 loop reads CSAQLRVAYGYTF. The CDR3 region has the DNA TGCAGTGCTCAACTGAGGGTGGCCTATGGCTACACCTTC.